This paragraph covers one TCR beta chain sequence. The data derive from a study of blood T cell repertoires in COVID-19. In the study overall: Samples of COVID-19 (acute and convalescent) were obtained from the United States, Italy and Spain.

Profiling relied on immunoSEQ multiplex PCR, and the TCRdb table lists in-frame clones only, not all of them. The repertoire holds around 72,000 clones, with 80% to 90% as singletons. The CDR3 covers 14 residues. V was cut by 10 bases and J by 5 bases, with 20 bases left in between. CDR1 and CDR2 from the germline V gene are WSHSY and SAAADI. V and J are TRBV10-2 and TRBJ2-5; D might be TRBD1 (6 bases). Sequencing used peripheral blood. This clonotype was obtained from a woman in her forties or fifties with acute or convalescent COVID-19. CDR3 residues: CATADRRGTETQYF. For the CDR3, the DNA is TGCGCCACCGCGGACCGAAGGGGGACGGAGACCCAGTACTTC.